The T cell receptor (beta chain) described here comes from a study of memory CD4+ T cells and cytomegalovirus serostatus. The sort gate was single viable CD3+CD4+CD8-CD45RO+ cells for memory CD4+ T cells. Only in-frame clones appear in the TCRdb table, and some are missing; sequencing was by immunoSEQ multiplex PCR. The table has 85,000 to 100,000 clones, around 80% seen once; the top ten hold 3.6%. CDR1 SGHDT and CDR2 YYEEEE come from the germline V gene. The CDR3 sequence is 14 residues long. The V gene end was trimmed by 0 bases and the J gene end by 9 bases; junction bases not matched to a gene: 4.

The rearrangement links TRBV5-6 to TRBJ2-1; 9 bases agree with TRBD2. Source material: memory CD4+ T cells from blood. This receptor was taken from an adult in good health and CMV-seropositive. CDR3 sequence reads: CASSLGGGRGEQFF. CDR3 nucleotide sequence: TGTGCCAGCAGCTTGGGTGGCGGGAGGGGTGAGCAGTTCTTC.